These 19 T cell receptor beta chains share one sample of origin, sequenced in a study of T cell responses to AZD1222 COVID-19 vaccine. Method: immunoSEQ multiplex PCR; TCRdb's copy keeps in-frame clones and lacks some. The data hold over 150,000 clones, with less than 95% observed a single time. The source material was peripheral blood, sampled on day 0 of AZD1222 vaccination. These receptors were taken from an adult in good health.

V and J are TRBV30 and TRBJ2-2; D is uncertain. The CDR3 is made up of 14 amino acids. Per the germline V gene, CDR1 is GTSNPN and CDR2 is SVGIG (reference sequence). The V gene lost 1 base and the J gene lost 0 bases, with 6 bases spanning the gap. The CDR3 here is CAWSGQPNTGELFF. The CDR3, as DNA: TGTGCCTGGAGTGGACAACCGAACACCGGGGAGCTGTTTTTT. The full variable domain, with the rest looked up from reference TRBV30 and TRBJ2-2, is SQTIHQWPATLVQPVGSPLSLECTVEGTSNPNLYWYRQAAGRGLQLLFYSVGIGQISSEVPQNLSASRPQDRQFILSSKKLLLSDSGFYLCAWSGQPNTGELFFGEGSRLTVL.

This chain joins TRBV18 and TRBJ2-7; 7 bases line up with TRBD1. Germline values: CDR1 KGHSH, CDR2 LQKENI. The J segment lost 6 bases and the V segment lost 3 bases, leaving 2 bases of the junction unmatched. This CDR3 is built from 12 residues. For the CDR3, the DNA is TGTGCCAGCTCACCGGGACAGATCGAGCAGTACTTC. Protein product: CASSPGQIEQYF.

This chain connects TRBV19 to TRBJ1-2, with unresolved D. Germline CDR1 LNHDA, CDR2 SQIVND (reference sequence). The CDR3 contains 14 residues. Trimming pared 0 bases from V and 4 bases from J, leaving 9 bases between. The CDR3 reads CASSIDRPVYGYTF. In DNA, the CDR3 is TGTGCCAGTAGTATAGATCGCCCGGTCTATGGCTACACCTTC.

V usage is TRBV7-3 and J usage is TRBJ1-2, with unresolved D. The CDR3 length is 15 residues. The V gene's germline CDR1 is SGHTA and CDR2 FQGTGA. Trimming took 5 bases from V and 1 from J, leaving 14 bases between them. The CDR3: CASSLRAIDNYGYTF. The CDR3 DNA is TGTGCCAGCAGCCTCCGGGCCATCGATAACTATGGCTACACCTTC.

The chain has TRBV3-1 (or the pseudogene TRBV3-2) and TRBJ1-2; a possible D gene is TRBD1 (5 bases). The V end was cut by 0 bases, the J end by 0 bases, with 11 bases between. Germline CDR1 is LGHDT and CDR2 is YNNKEL (reference sequence). The CDR3 runs to 16 residues. CDR3 in DNA: TGTGCCAGCAGCCAAGATGGCGGGGGTTCTAACTATGGCTACACCTTC. Protein product: CASSQDGGGSNYGYTF.

This sequence joins TRBV5-1 and TRBJ1-1; D unclear. CDR1 is SGHRS and CDR2 is YFSETQ in the germline V gene. The CDR3 runs 13 residues. V was cut by 5 bases and J by 1 base, with 9 bases left in between. CDR3 sequence: CASRFRENTEAFF. The CDR3 DNA reads as TGCGCCAGCAGGTTTCGGGAGAACACTGAAGCTTTCTTT.

The rearrangement joins TRBV7-3 to TRBJ2-3; D might be TRBD2 (5 bases). CDR3 length equals 14 residues. V lost 5 bases and J lost 0, with 9 bases in between. The germline V gene encodes CDR1 SGHTA and CDR2 FQGTGA. The CDR3 DNA reads TGTGCCAGCAGCCGGGGAGCTAGCACAGATACGCAGTATTTT. Translating it yields CASSRGASTDTQYF.

This sequence joins TRBV19 and TRBJ1-5, with a weak D call TRBD1 (5 bases). Trimming stripped 11 bases from V and 1 base from J, with 21 bases between. The CDR3 spans 16 residues. Germline lookup yields CDR1 LNHDA and CDR2 SQIVND (reference sequence). In nucleotides, the CDR3 is TGTGCCTCCATCCCCACGGGGGTTGCCAGCAATCAGCCCCAGCATTTT. It is translated as CASIPTGVASNQPQHF. Drawing the rest from reference TRBV19 and TRBJ1-5, the complete variable domain is DGGITQSPKYLFRKEGQNVTLSCEQNLNHDAMYWYRQDPGQGLRLIYYSQIVNDFQKGDIAEGYSVSREKKESFPLTVTSAQKNPTAFYLCASIPTGVASNQPQHFGDGTRLSIL.

This chain uses TRBV18 with TRBJ1-3; D is possibly TRBD1 (6 bases). CDR3 length: 14 residues. Trimming pared 3 bases from V and 0 bases from J, leaving 6 bases between. Germline V gene sequence: CDR1 KGHSH, CDR2 LQKENI. The DNA of the CDR3 is TGTGCCAGCTCACCGGACAGCTCTGGAAACACCATATATTTT. It codes for CASSPDSSGNTIYF. The full variable domain, completed using reference TRBV18 and TRBJ1-3, is NAGVMQNPRHLVRRRGQEARLRCSPMKGHSHVYWYRQLPEEGLKFMVYLQKENIIDESGMPKERFSAEFPKEGPSILRIQQVVRGDSAAYFCASSPDSSGNTIYFGEGSWLTVV.

The genes are TRBV6-6 and TRBJ1-2, with D unclear. Trimming shortened V by 0 bases and J by 4 bases, and 9 bases separated the two germline ends. The CDR3 loop spans 14 amino acids. From germline, CDR1 is MNHNY and CDR2 SVGAGI (reference sequence). The DNA of the CDR3 is TGTGCCAGCAGTTACTCGAGCGCCGTCTATGGCTACACCTTC. Amino acid sequence: CASSYSSAVYGYTF.

This sequence joins TRBV7-3 and TRBJ2-3; 9 bases are a match to TRBD2. The CDR3 is 16 amino acids. CDR1 SGHTA and CDR2 FQGTGA come from the germline V gene. V was pared by 1 base and J by 4 bases, with 6 bases of the junction left unmatched. This CDR3 reads CASSLNSGGLADTQYF. CDR3 in DNA: TGTGCCAGCAGCTTAAACAGCGGGGGGCTTGCAGATACGCAGTATTTT.

This chain links TRBV25-1 with TRBJ1-2; TRBD1 agrees at 7 bases. The V and J ends lost 3 bases and 2 bases, in that order; junction bases with no gene match: 6. From germline, CDR1 is MGHDK and CDR2 SYGVNS. This CDR3 is 15 amino acids long. CDR3 nucleotide sequence: TGTGCCAGCAGTGACCTCAAGACAGGGAACTATGGCTACACCTTC. Encoded protein: CASSDLKTGNYGYTF.

The chain has TRBV7-2 and TRBJ1-5, with unresolved D. The CDR3 is made up of 20 amino acids. Trimming stripped 0 bases from V and 0 bases from J, with 21 bases between. Germline V gives CDR1 SGHTA, CDR2 FQGNSA. CDR3 loop: CASSLARRSQRLHSNQPQHF. In nucleotides, the CDR3 is TGTGCCAGCAGCTTAGCGCGACGAAGTCAGCGACTACATAGCAATCAGCCCCAGCATTTT.

This sequence joins TRBV5-1 and TRBJ1-2; no firm D call. CDR1 is SGHRS and CDR2 is YFSETQ in the germline V gene. The V end was cut by 0 bases, the J end by 1 base, with 10 bases between. The CDR3 runs to 15 residues. The CDR3 region is CASSLEAVDNYGYTF. The DNA of the CDR3 is TGCGCCAGCAGCTTGGAGGCAGTAGATAACTATGGCTACACCTTC.

The chain uses TRBV2 and TRBJ2-3; TRBD2 agrees at 12 bases. The CDR3 covers 16 residues. CDR1 is SNHLY, CDR2 FYNNEI, per germline. V dropped 4 bases and J dropped 1; count of bases not matched to a gene: 3. The CDR3 DNA sequence: TGTGCCAGCAGTGCGCTAGCGGGGGGGGGCACAGATACGCAGTATTTT. Translated: CASSALAGGGTDTQYF.

The V and J genes are TRBV29-1 and TRBJ2-1; TRBD2 aligns across 14 bases. Germline V gives CDR1 SQVTM, CDR2 ANQGSEA. This CDR3 region has 16 residues. The junction had 3 bases not matched to a gene; V was cut back by 5 bases and J by 0 bases. The CDR3 DNA sequence: TGCAGCGTTCGGACTAGCGGGGGGAGCTCCTACAATGAGCAGTTCTTC. Translating gives CSVRTSGGSSYNEQFF.

This chain uses TRBV7-2 with TRBJ2-7; the match to TRBD2 covers 12 bases. The CDR3 has 17 residues. The junction had 8 bases not matched to a gene; V was cut back by 5 bases and J by 0 bases. CDR1 is SGHTA and CDR2 is FQGNSA in the germline V gene. CDR3 nucleotides: TGTGCCAGCAGCCGCAGTCGGACTAGCGGGGACTCCTACGAGCAGTACTTC. Its protein is CASSRSRTSGDSYEQYF.

The chain couples TRBV18 to TRBJ1-1, with D possibly being TRBD1 (5 bases). The germline V gene has CDR1 KGHSH and CDR2 LQKENI. The CDR3 contains 15 residues. Deletions cut 6 bases from V and 8 bases from J, with 22 bases between. The CDR3 DNA reads TGTGCCAGCTCCCCCCAGTTGGCTCAGACAGACGAAGCTTTCTTT. Its protein product is CASSPQLAQTDEAFF.

This chain joins TRBV4-2 and TRBJ1-5; unclear D gene. The CDR3 is 16 amino acids. V was clipped by 4 bases and J by 3 bases, with 16 bases between them. CDR1 and CDR2 from the germline V gene are LGHNA and YNFKEQ. In DNA form, the CDR3 reads TGTGCCAGCAGCCCGAGCGGCCGGCACCCCAATCAGCCCCAGCATTTT. This encodes CASSPSGRHPNQPQHF.